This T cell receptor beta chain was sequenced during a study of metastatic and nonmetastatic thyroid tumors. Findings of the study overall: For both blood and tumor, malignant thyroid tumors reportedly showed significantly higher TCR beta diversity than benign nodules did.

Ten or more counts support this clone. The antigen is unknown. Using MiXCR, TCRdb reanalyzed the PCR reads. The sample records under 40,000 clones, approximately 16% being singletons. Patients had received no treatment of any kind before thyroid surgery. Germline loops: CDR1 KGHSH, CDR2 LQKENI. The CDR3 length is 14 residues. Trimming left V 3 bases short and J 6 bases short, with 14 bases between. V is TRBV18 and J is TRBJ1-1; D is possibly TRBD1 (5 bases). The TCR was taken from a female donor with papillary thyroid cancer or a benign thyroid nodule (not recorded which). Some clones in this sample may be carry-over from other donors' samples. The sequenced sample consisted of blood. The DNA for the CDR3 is TGTGCCAGCTCACCGGGTGGGGGATTCCCTGAAGCTTTCTTT. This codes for CASSPGGGFPEAFF.